This T cell receptor beta chain was captured in a study of OX40 agonist ivuxolimab in advanced cancers. Whole-study findings and limits: Among the least clonally expanded were partial responders at 0.1-3.0 mg/kg. Within 6 weeks, CD4+ and CD8+ blood T cells expanded clonally at 0.1 to 3.0 mg/kg. Specificity for antigen went undetermined in the expanded peripheral T cells.

Unmatched junction bases numbered 1, after V lost 3 bases and J lost 6 bases. The CDR3 sequence is 14 residues long. Per the germline V gene, CDR1 is KGHSH and CDR2 is LQKENI. Sequencing used immunoSEQ multiplex PCR; TCRdb keeps in-frame clones, though not all of them. The repertoire has tens of thousands of clones, roughly 85% of them found once; the top ten carry roughly 11%. This clone was counted between two and nine times. Its specificity is not known. At the DNA level, this CDR3 is encoded by other sequences in the same sample as well. This chain links TRBV18 with TRBJ1-4; 10 nucleotides line up with TRBD1. Sequenced here: CD4+ or CD8+ T cells sorted from blood, sampled in a trial of the OX40 agonist ivuxolimab. The sequence came from an adult with an advanced solid tumor such as melanoma, head and neck, liver or kidney cancer. The CDR3 protein is CASSPGTGDEKLFF. The CDR3 nucleotides are TGTGCCAGCTCACCTGGGACAGGGGATGAAAAACTGTTTTTT.